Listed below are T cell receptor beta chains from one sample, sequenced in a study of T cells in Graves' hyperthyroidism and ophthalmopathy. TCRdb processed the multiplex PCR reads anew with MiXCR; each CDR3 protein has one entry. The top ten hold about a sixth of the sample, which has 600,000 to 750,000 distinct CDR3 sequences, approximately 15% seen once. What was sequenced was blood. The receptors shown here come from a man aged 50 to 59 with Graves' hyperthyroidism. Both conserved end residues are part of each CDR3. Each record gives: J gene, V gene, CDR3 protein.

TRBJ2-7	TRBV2	CASSEARLAGFHEQYF
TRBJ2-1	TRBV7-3	CASSQTSGRALDEQFF
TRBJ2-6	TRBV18	CASSPQDISGANVLTF
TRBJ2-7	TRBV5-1	CASSRIEREGREQYF
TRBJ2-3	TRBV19	CASRNSGRAADTQYF
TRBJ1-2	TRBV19	CASSQEGSYGYTF
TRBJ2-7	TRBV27	CASSFRLAGFYEQYF
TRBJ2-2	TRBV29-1	CSVRTGGSGELFF
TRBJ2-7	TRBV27	CASSLWGQYEQYF
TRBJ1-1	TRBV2	CASSVNLGFAEAFF
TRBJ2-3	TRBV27	CASSVTGGPVTDTQYF
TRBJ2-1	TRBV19	CASSIRGTSGASSYNEQFF
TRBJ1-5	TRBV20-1	CSAPERRVGLRQPQHF
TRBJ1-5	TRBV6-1	CASSTSRRTSNQPQHF
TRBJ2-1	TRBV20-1	CSVQSSYNEQFF
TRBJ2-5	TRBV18	CASSPPSQQETQYF
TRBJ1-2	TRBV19	CASSKNDRNYGYTF
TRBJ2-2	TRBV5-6	CASRSTSGRATGELFF
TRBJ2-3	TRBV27	CASNHLSWQGTPDTQYF
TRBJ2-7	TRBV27	CASSLSGAGDYEQYF
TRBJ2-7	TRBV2	CASSANKRAYEQYF
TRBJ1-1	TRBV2	CASSTSHEAFF
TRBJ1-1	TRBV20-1	CSAREWAATEAFF
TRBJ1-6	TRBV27	CASSFSTGSNSPLHF
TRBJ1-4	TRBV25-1	CASRSDRNNEKLFF
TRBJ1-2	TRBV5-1	CASSSSGTNYGYTF
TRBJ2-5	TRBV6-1	CASSDPLGETQYF
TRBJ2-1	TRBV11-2	CASSTGGRHNEQFF
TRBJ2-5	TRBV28	CASSYGFYQETQYF
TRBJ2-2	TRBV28	CASSSPGLAGGGDTGELFF
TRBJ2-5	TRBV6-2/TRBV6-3	CASRTGMETQYF
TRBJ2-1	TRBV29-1	CSVKAGVLSYNEQFF
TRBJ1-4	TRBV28	CASSTGTEFFQATNEKLFF
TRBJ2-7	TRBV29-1	CSVGDGFDWEQYF
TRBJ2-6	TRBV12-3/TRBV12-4	CASSWAASGANVLTF
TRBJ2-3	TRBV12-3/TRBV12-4	CASSPYPAPSMGPDTQYF
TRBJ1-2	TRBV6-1	CASSEGGRLVHGYTF
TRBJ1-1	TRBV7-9	CASTHHPTGEGTEAFF
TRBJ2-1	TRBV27	CASSSLAGGPDEQFF
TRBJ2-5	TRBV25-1	CASSEWSTGETQYF
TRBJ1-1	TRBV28	CASTSDRANTEAFF
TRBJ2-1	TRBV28	CASSFRRTRAYNEQFF
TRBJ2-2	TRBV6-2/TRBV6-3	CASRVAGSGELFF
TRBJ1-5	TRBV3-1	CASSHGDQPQHF
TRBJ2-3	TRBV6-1	CASSETGNGVTDTQYF
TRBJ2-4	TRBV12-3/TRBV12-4	CASSLLRGTKNIQYF
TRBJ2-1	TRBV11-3	CASSLDRGRNLNNEQFF
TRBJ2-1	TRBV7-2	CASSLPGLHDNEQFF
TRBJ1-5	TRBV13	CASSLGQGSNQPQHF
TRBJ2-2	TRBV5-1	CASSSGTVNTGELFF
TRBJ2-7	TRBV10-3	CAISESVTSGSEQYF
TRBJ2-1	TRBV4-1	CASSQDSGSLFF
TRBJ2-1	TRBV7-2	CASSRDRANDEQFF